This T cell receptor beta chain is from a study of T cells in Graves' hyperthyroidism and ophthalmopathy. Study-level information: Peripheral blood was collected at initial diagnosis, before any treatment.

Authors of the study amplified TCR beta CDR3 regions from RNA transcripts. The TCR CDR3 was amplified in a first-round RT-PCR using the HTBI primer set. One entry per CDR3 protein results from TCRdb running MiXCR on the multiplex PCR reads. Found here are around 500,000 distinct CDR3 sequences, 14% of them singletons; the top ten hold roughly 14%. Investigators excluded patients with uncontrolled infection, other autoimmune disease, pregnancy or lactation. Fresh peripheral blood, more than 8 ml of it, supplied the PBMCs. V was trimmed by 6 bases and J by 2 bases, leaving 19 bases between them. The CDR3 sequence is 16 residues long. CDR1 SNHLY and CDR2 FYNNEI come from the germline V gene. General observations from the study: It was a median 6.5 months before onset that the model predicted ophthalmopathy.

This clonotype was counted many times. Its target is unknown. This receptor was taken from a woman aged 40 to 49 with Graves' hyperthyroidism. The chain uses TRBV2 and TRBJ2-5; a possible D gene is TRBD2 (6 bases). Sequencing input: blood. DNA of the CDR3: TGTGCCAGCAGGGACTGGATGGCGGGAAGTCAAGAGACCCAGTACTTC. Its translation: CASRDWMAGSQETQYF.